This T cell receptor beta chain was found in a study of cytomegalovirus exposure and HLA in healthy donors. Study-level points and caveats: In the 95 to 150 validation repertoires, about 95% of cluster scores exceeded 0, per a later analysis. In vitro data verified a few CMV-associated chains as specific for CMV antigens. The listing of 160 or so TCR beta chains classed them as cytomegalovirus-associated.

V was trimmed by 5 bases and J by 1 base, leaving 10 bases between them. Per germline, CDR1 SGHNT and CDR2 YYREEE (reference sequence). CDR3 length: 13 amino acids. In this sample, this clone turned up a few times. Its antigen is as yet unknown. Data came from immunoSEQ multiplex PCR; TCRdb stores just in-frame clones and leaves some out. This sample has about 110,000 clones; almost 90% occur once, and the top ten carry roughly 2.2%. This receptor was identified in a woman aged 18-30 years in good health and CMV-seronegative. V usage is TRBV5-4 and J usage is TRBJ2-7; D may be TRBD1 (6 bases). Sequencing input: PBMCs. The CDR3 DNA is TGTGCCAGCAGGGACAGCGATTCCTACGAGCAGTACTTC. It encodes CASRDSDSYEQYF.